This T cell receptor beta chain was recovered during a study of response to subunit inactivated influenza vaccine. This CDR3 has 15 residues. CDR1 and CDR2 from the germline V gene are SGHRS and YFSETQ. The V gene lost 4 bases and the J gene lost 0 bases, with 12 bases spanning the gap. TCRdb used MiXCR to reprocess the RT-PCR reads, holding one entry per CDR3 protein. The data hold about 500,000 distinct CDR3 sequences, with about 17% observed a single time. The source material was CD4+ T cells sorted from PBMCs, sampled about 23 months after vaccination. This receptor was obtained from a man aged 50 to 69 who received an inactivated influenza vaccine. The chain combines TRBV5-1 with TRBJ2-3; D ambiguous. The CDR3 region has the DNA TGCGCCAGCAGCCCGTCATCCGTCAGCACAGATACGCAGTATTTT. Translating gives CASSPSSVSTDTQYF.